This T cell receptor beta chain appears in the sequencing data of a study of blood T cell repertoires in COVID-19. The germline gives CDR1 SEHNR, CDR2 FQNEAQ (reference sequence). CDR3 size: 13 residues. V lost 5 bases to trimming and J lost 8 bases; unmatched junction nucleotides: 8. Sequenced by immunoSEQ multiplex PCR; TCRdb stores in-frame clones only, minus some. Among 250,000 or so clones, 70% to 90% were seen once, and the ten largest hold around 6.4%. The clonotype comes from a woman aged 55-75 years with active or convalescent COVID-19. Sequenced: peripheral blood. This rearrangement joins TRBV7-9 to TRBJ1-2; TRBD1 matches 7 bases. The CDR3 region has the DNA TGTGCCAGCAGCGAGACAGGGTCGGGCGGCTACACCTTC. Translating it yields CASSETGSGGYTF.